This T cell receptor (beta chain) came from a study of graft-versus-host responses after intestinal transplantation. Study in general: All of the recipients had induction that used anti-thymocyte globulin, then tacrolimus and steroids for about 3 years. Points from the study as a whole: Peak circulating GvH clone levels were associated with early post-transplant HvG declines.

This CDR3 comprises 15 residues. The V end was cut by 8 bases, the J end by 1 base, with 17 bases between. Germline assignment: CDR1 SGHNT and CDR2 YENEEA. A remark on this clone: Its specificity is not known.

TCRdb's copy holds only in-frame clones and misses some; the assay was immunoSEQ multiplex PCR. The profile shows 85,000 to 100,000 clones, roughly 92% of them singletons. The sequence was collected from a human donor who was the organ donor for an intestinal transplant. This sample comprised unstimulated CD8+ T cells sorted from spleen or lymph node cells, obtained before transplant. The rearrangement joins TRBV11-3 to TRBJ1-1; the D is unclear. The CDR3 reads CASGSFMGPNTEAFF. The DNA of the CDR3 is TGTGCCAGCGGTAGTTTTATGGGCCCGAACACTGAAGCTTTCTTT.